These 20 T cell receptor beta chains originate from one sample sequenced in a study of blood T cell repertoires in COVID-19. TCRdb's copy holds only in-frame clones and misses some; the assay was immunoSEQ multiplex PCR. The sample contains about 84,000 clones, around four fifths of which appear only once. Sequencing used peripheral blood. These receptors were taken from a man of 80 years or more with active or convalescent COVID-19.

This chain uses TRBV19 with TRBJ2-7; 7 nucleotides agree with TRBD1. This CDR3 is built from 15 residues. Germline CDR1 reads LNHDA; CDR2 reads SQIVND (reference sequence). J lost 5 bases, V lost 1 base, and 8 bases had no gene match. This CDR3 is CASSIVTGPGHEQYF. The CDR3 DNA is TGTGCCAGTAGTATAGTGACAGGGCCGGGACACGAGCAGTACTTC.

The chain links TRBV9 to TRBJ2-1, with 15 bases aligning to TRBD2. CDR1 is SGDLS, CDR2 YYNGEE, per germline. The junction had 8 bases not matched to a gene; V was cut back by 3 bases and J by 7 bases. The CDR3 totals 17 residues. CDR3 amino acids: CASSATAGTSGGNEQFF. The DNA for the CDR3 is TGTGCCAGCAGCGCCACCGCGGGGACTAGCGGGGGGAATGAGCAGTTCTTC.

The chain carries TRBV3-1 (or the pseudogene TRBV3-2) and TRBJ2-1, with 10 bases fitting TRBD2. Trimming removed 8 bases from V and 4 bases from J; junction bases left unmatched: 8. The CDR3 runs 15 residues. Germline V CDR1 and CDR2: LGHDT, YNNKEL (reference sequence). This CDR3 is CASGPGTSVYNEQFF. CDR3 sequence (DNA): TGTGCCAGCGGTCCCGGGACTAGCGTTTACAATGAGCAGTTCTTC.

There are a few counts of this clone. The chain links TRBV4-2 to TRBJ2-7; D not resolved. The CDR3 spans 14 residues. Germline CDR1 and CDR2: LGHNA and YNFKEQ. V dropped 0 bases and J dropped 5 bases, with 11 bases sitting between them. For the CDR3, the DNA is TGTGCCAGCAGCCAAGATGGCAGGCCCAACGAGCAGTACTTC. It codes for CASSQDGRPNEQYF.

The chain is built from TRBV19 and TRBJ2-7; 8 bases map to TRBD1. Germline V CDR1 and CDR2: LNHDA, SQIVND (reference sequence). V was clipped by 5 bases and J by 4 bases; unmatched bases: 7. This CDR3 spans 14 amino acids. The CDR3 DNA follows: TGTGCCAGTAGTCCTCGGACAGGGTGGTACGAGCAGTACTTC. This encodes CASSPRTGWYEQYF.

The chain joins TRBV5-1 to TRBJ2-5; TRBD2 aligns across 7 bases. The CDR3 consists of 15 residues. V was clipped by 3 bases and J by 4 bases; unmatched bases: 9. The V gene's germline CDR1 is SGHRS and CDR2 YFSETQ. CDR3 nucleotides: TGCGCCAGCAGCTACAATAGCGGGCAGCGAGAGACCCAGTACTTC. Translating gives CASSYNSGQRETQYF.

The rearrangement uses TRBV19 and TRBJ1-1, with D unresolved. V was trimmed by 5 bases and J by 1 base, leaving 8 bases between them. The germline CDR1 and CDR2 sequences are LNHDA and SQIVND (reference sequence). This CDR3 has 13 amino acids. CDR3 DNA sequence: TGTGCCAGTAGTTCAAGACAGAACACTGAAGCTTTCTTT. Encoded protein: CASSSRQNTEAFF.

V gene TRBV19 combines with J gene TRBJ1-2; 9 nucleotides agree with TRBD1. Germline V lookup: CDR1 LNHDA, CDR2 SQIVND (reference sequence). The CDR3 runs 16 residues. The V segment lost 8 bases and the J segment 3 bases; nucleotides outside the gene matches: 13. CDR3 DNA: TGTGCCAGTCTCAACCGATTCCGGACAGGGGACTATGGCTACACCTTC. It is translated as CASLNRFRTGDYGYTF.

This rearrangement joins TRBV2 to TRBJ1-4, with D possibly matching TRBD1 (5 bases). V lost 0 bases to trimming and J lost 13 bases, with 12 bases between them. CDR1 is SNHLY, CDR2 FYNNEI, per germline. The CDR3 sequence is 13 residues long. The CDR3 sequence: CASSEALGGRLFF. The CDR3 DNA sequence: TGTGCCAGCAGTGAAGCGCTTGGGGGGAGACTGTTTTTT.

The chain combines TRBV9 with TRBJ2-1; 8 positions agree with TRBD2. This CDR3 region has 16 residues. Losses at the gene ends were 3 bases for V and 4 bases for J; bases not matched to a gene: 9. Per germline, CDR1 SGDLS and CDR2 YYNGEE. The CDR3 region is CASSAGSGGGYNEQFF. DNA for the CDR3: TGTGCCAGCAGCGCAGGCAGCGGGGGTGGGTACAATGAGCAGTTCTTC.

The V call is TRBV19, the J call TRBJ2-1, with D possibly TRBD1 on 5 matching bases. The germline V gene has CDR1 LNHDA and CDR2 SQIVND (reference sequence). The CDR3 totals 15 residues. V was cut by 6 bases and J by 3 bases, with 15 bases left in between. The CDR3 is CASRTDRDLYNEQFF. CDR3 sequence (DNA): TGTGCCAGTAGGACCGACAGAGACCTCTACAATGAGCAGTTCTTC.

This chain uses TRBV28 with TRBJ2-1, with D possibly TRBD1 on 6 matching bases. Germline V lookup: CDR1 MDHEN, CDR2 SYDVKM. Trimming left V 7 bases short and J 5 bases short, with 15 bases between. The CDR3 loop spans 14 amino acids. The CDR3, as DNA: TGTGCCAGCATGTACGGGACACTTAACAATGAGCAGTTCTTC. It translates to CASMYGTLNNEQFF.

CDR3 coding DNA: TGTGCCAGCAGTGAATGGGACAGGGTAACTCAGCCCCAGCATTTT. Its translation: CASSEWDRVTQPQHF. This rearrangement joins TRBV2 to TRBJ1-5, with 9 nucleotides matching TRBD1. This CDR3 has 15 amino acids. V was clipped by 2 bases and J by 6 bases; unmatched bases: 5. From germline, CDR1 is SNHLY and CDR2 FYNNEI.

This sequence joins TRBV10-3 and TRBJ2-2, with 8 positions matching TRBD2. The CDR3 is made up of 18 amino acids. The germline gives CDR1 ENHRY, CDR2 SYGVKD. With 6 bases clipped from V and 6 bases from J, the junction kept 18 bases outside the gene matches. As DNA, the CDR3 is TGTGCCATCAGCGTGACCGGGGGAGCGGGGGCCCACGCCGGGGAGCTGTTTTTT. This encodes CAISVTGGAGAHAGELFF.

A single count supports this clone. The chain couples TRBV5-6 to TRBJ1-4; TRBD1 matches 7 bases. CDR3 size: 15 residues. Per the germline V gene, CDR1 is SGHDT and CDR2 is YYEEEE. V shed 4 bases and J 8 bases; nucleotides not matched to a gene: 11. CDR3 loop: CASSGTGALGEKLFF. CDR3 in DNA: TGTGCCAGCAGCGGTACAGGGGCCCTAGGGGAAAAACTGTTTTTT.

The V gene is TRBV5-1, the J gene TRBJ1-1, with TRBD1 as a possible D gene (5 bases). The CDR3 consists of 15 residues. The V end was cut by 0 bases, the J end by 0 bases, with 9 bases between. In germline, CDR1 is SGHRS, CDR2 YFSETQ. For the CDR3, the DNA is TGCGCCAGCAGCTTGGCCGGGGGACTGAACACTGAAGCTTTCTTT. Encoded protein: CASSLAGGLNTEAFF.

The chain couples TRBV10-3 to TRBJ1-1, with TRBD1 matching over 7 bases. The V and J ends lost 6 bases and 4 bases, in that order; junction bases with no gene match: 11. Germline CDR1 and CDR2: ENHRY and SYGVKD. CDR3 length equals 15 residues. The CDR3 DNA follows: TGTGCCATCAGGGACCCGGGCAGGGGGTTCACTGAAGCTTTCTTT. It codes for CAIRDPGRGFTEAFF.

CDR3 coding DNA: TGTGCCAGCAGCCAAGATCAGTCTACGCGAGGAGGGCCGGTCTCCTACGAGCAGTACTTC. Protein sequence: CASSQDQSTRGGPVSYEQYF. The chain is built from TRBV4-2 and TRBJ2-7, with D possibly matching TRBD2 (6 bases). Germline V gene data show CDR1 as LGHNA and CDR2 as YNFKEQ. Trimming left V 0 bases short and J 0 bases short, with 24 bases between. The CDR3 runs to 20 residues.

The chain carries TRBV18 and TRBJ2-6; D remains unclear. Trimming took off 3 bases at V and 4 bases at J, with 4 bases between the two ends. This CDR3 spans 13 amino acids. The V gene's germline CDR1 is KGHSH and CDR2 LQKENI. The CDR3 nucleotides are TGTGCCAGCTCACCGAGGGGGGCCAACGTCCTGACTTTC. Its translation is CASSPRGANVLTF.

This clone was seen a few times. The chain combines TRBV12-3 or TRBV12-4 with TRBJ2-5; 7 nucleotides align to TRBD2. Trimming removed 8 bases from V and 4 bases from J; junction bases left unmatched: 4. CDR3 length equals 12 residues. This CDR3 reads CASRWEGETQYF. In DNA form, the CDR3 reads TGTGCCAGCCGCTGGGAGGGAGAGACCCAGTACTTC.